This TCR beta chain originates from a study of CD8+ T cells in alopecia areata. This clone was counted a few times. RNA was extracted and reverse transcribed into cDNA as the sequencing template. The method was immunoSEQ multiplex PCR; TCRdb's version includes in-frame clones alone and lacks a portion of them. The table includes tens of thousands of clones, 50% to 75% detected once. The clonotype comes from a human donor with alopecia areata. Sequences were derived from CD8+ T cells sorted from blood, sampled at week 0.

The CDR3 nucleotides read TGTGCCATCAGCCCCCTAGGGTGGAAGTCGGGAACAGGAGATACGCAGTATTTT. It encodes CAISPLGWKSGTGDTQYF. The chain links TRBV10-3 to TRBJ2-3; D tentatively reads TRBD1 or TRBD2 (5 bases each). This CDR3 contains 18 residues. The ends were cut back, 6 bases at V and 5 bases at J, with 27 bases in the middle. Germline V gene lookup returns CDR1 ENHRY and CDR2 SYGVKD.